The 21 T cell receptor beta chains reported below all come from one sample, sequenced in a study of blood T cell repertoires in COVID-19. Assay: immunoSEQ multiplex PCR; the TCRdb copy retains only in-frame clones and omits some. The repertoire consists of some 330,000 clones, with roughly 86% occurring once and the leading ten covering approximately 1.8%. Source material: PBMCs or T cells enriched from blood (not recorded which). The receptors shown here come from a man aged 35 to 55 in a cohort exposed to, infected with or recovered from COVID-19 (not recorded which).

This clone was counted once. The rearrangement links TRBV6-1 to TRBJ1-2, with 7 bases that match TRBD1. The J segment lost 5 bases and the V segment lost 3 bases, leaving 9 bases of the junction unmatched. The CDR3 has 15 residues. Germline CDR1 reads MNHNS; CDR2 reads SASEGT. In DNA, the CDR3 is TGTGCCAGCAGTGACCCAGGACAGGAGATATATGGCTACACCTTC. Translating gives CASSDPGQEIYGYTF.

J is TRBJ2-1 and V is TRBV19; no definite D call. CDR1 is LNHDA, CDR2 SQIVND, per germline (reference sequence). This CDR3 is 14 amino acids long. Between the trimmed V and J ends, which lost 7 bases and 7 bases, there was a span of 17 bases. CDR3 protein: CASMTGERLNEQFF. The CDR3 DNA sequence: TGTGCCAGTATGACGGGTGAGAGGCTTAATGAGCAGTTCTTC.

The rearrangement links TRBV10-1 to TRBJ2-1; the D gene is possibly TRBD2 (5 bases). The CDR3 contains 13 residues. Germline lookup yields CDR1 WNHNN and CDR2 SYGVQD (reference sequence). Between the trimmed V and J ends, which lost 1 base and 15 bases, there was a span of 16 bases. The DNA for the CDR3 is TGCGCCAGCAGTGAGTGGGAGCTAGCCCCAAGGTTCTTC. Amino acids: CASSEWELAPRFF.

This chain connects TRBV28 to TRBJ1-5; D remains ambiguous. CDR1 and CDR2 from the germline V gene are MDHEN and SYDVKM. Trimming removed 4 bases from V and 3 bases from J, with 16 bases in between. The CDR3 totals 16 residues. The CDR3 DNA sequence: TGTGCCAGCAGTTCACAAATCCGGCGGATCAATCAGCCCCAGCATTTT. This sequence encodes CASSSQIRRINQPQHF.

The chain carries TRBV28 and TRBJ1-4; the match to TRBD1 covers 7 bases. V lost 5 bases and J lost 5; bases outside the gene matches: 5. Germline CDR1 and CDR2: MDHEN and SYDVKM. The CDR3 has 14 amino acids. CDR3 nucleotide sequence: TGTGCCAGCAGTCGGGGACAGATGAATGAAAAACTGTTTTTT. Amino acids: CASSRGQMNEKLFF.

In this sample, this clone turned up once. The chain recombines TRBV11-2 with TRBJ2-1, with TRBD1 identical over 9 bases. Germline V CDR1 and CDR2: SGHAT, FQNNGV. V shed 7 bases and J 6 bases; nucleotides not matched to a gene: 4. CDR3 length equals 13 residues. The CDR3 DNA reads TGTGCCAGCACGGAGACAGGGGGCAATGAGCAGTTCTTC. Translation gives CASTETGGNEQFF.

This clone has only a few counts. The gene calls are TRBV28 and TRBJ1-5, with D perhaps matching TRBD1 (5 bases). V was shortened by 6 bases and J by 2 bases, with 14 bases between the two germline ends. The germline V gene has CDR1 MDHEN and CDR2 SYDVKM. The CDR3 runs to 15 residues. CDR3 nucleotide sequence: TGTGCCAGCAGACCCGGGGGAGTCGGCAATCAGCCCCAGCATTTT. Its translation is CASRPGGVGNQPQHF.

V usage is TRBV2 and J usage is TRBJ2-5; 11 bases agree with TRBD2. The CDR3 is 15 residues long. Trimming cost V 6 bases and J 5 bases; bases outside gene matches: 8. The V gene's germline CDR1 is SNHLY and CDR2 FYNNEI. The CDR3 protein is CASRELAGAGETQYF. The CDR3 coding sequence is TGTGCCAGCAGGGAACTAGCGGGAGCCGGGGAGACCCAGTACTTC.

This clone has just a few counts. The J gene is TRBJ2-7, the V gene TRBV2, with D tentatively TRBD1 (5 bases). The CDR3 is 14 amino acids. CDR1 is SNHLY and CDR2 is FYNNEI in the germline V gene. Trimming removed 4 bases at V and 6 bases at J, with 16 bases between. The CDR3 is CASSVPYRLSEQYF. CDR3 nucleotides: TGTGCCAGCAGTGTTCCTTACAGGTTGAGCGAGCAGTACTTC.

A few counts support this clone. The CDR3 here is CASSLWRTGEGNQPQHF. The CDR3 DNA is TGCGCCAGCAGCTTGTGGAGGACAGGTGAGGGCAATCAGCCCCAGCATTTT. This chain connects TRBV5-1 to TRBJ1-5, with 7 positions matching TRBD1. Losses at the gene ends were 1 base for V and 2 bases for J; bases not matched to a gene: 9. The CDR3 runs to 17 residues. The germline gives CDR1 SGHRS, CDR2 YFSETQ.

The chain carries TRBV27 and TRBJ1-1; 7 positions match TRBD1. The CDR3 is made up of 16 amino acids. Germline CDR1 and CDR2: MNHEY and SMNVEV (reference sequence). Unmatched junction bases numbered 11, after V lost 6 bases and J lost 1 base. CDR3 bases: TGTGCCAGCAGGAAAGGCATCAGGGGGGAGAACACTGAAGCTTTCTTT. Translated: CASRKGIRGENTEAFF.

This chain connects TRBV28 to TRBJ1-2; D is unresolved. The CDR3 totals 16 residues. The V end was cut by 6 bases, the J end by 4 bases, with 21 bases between. Germline V gives CDR1 MDHEN, CDR2 SYDVKM. CDR3 region: CASSPFGDSGRYGYTF. The CDR3 DNA follows: TGTGCCAGCAGCCCCTTCGGGGATTCCGGACGCTATGGCTACACCTTC.

V is TRBV9 and J is TRBJ1-5, with D possibly matching TRBD1 (6 bases). This CDR3 region has 14 residues. V dropped 3 bases and J dropped 5 bases, with 12 bases sitting between them. Germline V gives CDR1 SGDLS, CDR2 YYNGEE. DNA of the CDR3: TGTGCCAGCAGCGGACAGGACTCGGATCAGCCCCAGCATTTT. It translates to CASSGQDSDQPQHF.

The CDR3 reads CASSKSKGRESSYEQYF. The CDR3 DNA follows: TGTGCCAGTAGTAAATCCAAGGGGCGGGAGAGCTCCTACGAGCAGTACTTC. The genes are TRBV19 and TRBJ2-7, with TRBD2 matching 7 bases. CDR1 LNHDA and CDR2 SQIVND come from the germline V gene (reference sequence). J was trimmed by 0 bases and V by 4 bases; bases with no gene match: 12. The CDR3 loop spans 17 amino acids.

This chain joins TRBV10-3 and TRBJ2-7; 7 bases line up with TRBD2. Looked up from germline, CDR1 is ENHRY and CDR2 is SYGVKD. This CDR3 region has 13 residues. J gave up 3 bases and V 10 bases, and 9 bases lay outside the gene matches. The DNA for the CDR3 is TGTGCCACCGCCGGGACTAACAACTACGAGCAGTACTTC. Translation: CATAGTNNYEQYF.

The V call is TRBV7-8, the J call TRBJ2-1; possible D gene TRBD1, 5 bases. With 7 bases removed from V and 9 bases from J, the gap between germline ends came to 16 bases. This CDR3 spans 13 amino acids. Germline values: CDR1 SGHVS, CDR2 FQNEAQ. This CDR3 reads CASIRNRGSEQFF. As DNA, the CDR3 is TGTGCCAGCATCCGAAATAGGGGTTCTGAGCAGTTCTTC.

The chain carries TRBV29-1 and TRBJ2-7; the match to TRBD2 covers 10 bases. The germline gives CDR1 SQVTM, CDR2 ANQGSEA. The CDR3 is 14 residues long. Trimming at V came to 6 bases and at J to 0 bases, leaving 5 bases not matched to a gene. CDR3 sequence: CSVAGLANSYEQYF. The CDR3 region has the DNA TGCAGCGTCGCGGGACTAGCGAACTCCTACGAGCAGTACTTC.

This chain uses TRBV9 with TRBJ2-6, with 9 bases identical to TRBD1. The V gene end was trimmed by 4 bases and the J gene end by 8 bases; junction bases not matched to a gene: 4. The CDR3 runs 14 residues. Germline assignment: CDR1 SGDLS and CDR2 YYNGEE. The CDR3 is CASSPGQGPNVLTF. For the CDR3, the DNA is TGTGCCAGCAGCCCGGGACAGGGACCCAACGTCCTGACTTTC.

CDR3 loop: CASGPGTSGFTDTQYF. In DNA, the CDR3 is TGTGCTAGTGGGCCCGGGACTAGCGGATTCACAGATACGCAGTATTTT. The V gene is TRBV12-5, the J gene TRBJ2-3; 11 bases agree with TRBD2. Germline loops: CDR1 LGHNT, CDR2 FRNRAP. Trimming cost V 6 bases and J 2 bases; bases outside gene matches: 7. This CDR3 is 16 amino acids long.

V and J are TRBV30 and TRBJ2-7; 7 bases are shared with TRBD2. Trimming cost V 1 base and J 4 bases; bases outside gene matches: 7. CDR3 size: 14 residues. Germline-derived CDR1 and CDR2 are GTSNPN and SVGIG (reference sequence). The CDR3: CAWSGTGRNYEQYF. The DNA for the CDR3 is TGTGCCTGGAGTGGTACCGGGAGGAATTACGAGCAGTACTTC.

The chain links TRBV25-1 to TRBJ2-7; 11 nucleotides align to TRBD1. Germline V gene data show CDR1 as MGHDK and CDR2 as SYGVNS. V trimming: 5 bases; J trimming: 3 bases; junction bases outside the gene matches: 6. The CDR3 runs to 15 residues. CDR3 sequence: CASSFPGTGGYEQYF. The CDR3 coding sequence is TGTGCCAGCAGTTTCCCCGGGACAGGGGGCTACGAGCAGTACTTC.